The 21 T cell receptor beta chains below were found in one sample sequenced in a study of blood T cell repertoires in COVID-19. Only in-frame clones appear in the TCRdb table, and some are missing; sequencing was by immunoSEQ multiplex PCR. The sample has tens of thousands of clones, approximately 90% seen once. Sequences were obtained from peripheral blood. The receptors derive from a middle-aged man in a cohort sampled during active COVID-19.

This clone is judged medium-sized. Additional DNA sequences in this sample encode the identical CDR3. The rearrangement links TRBV2 to TRBJ1-1, with D tentatively TRBD1 (6 bases). Germline V gives CDR1 SNHLY, CDR2 FYNNEI. The CDR3 is 13 residues long. V lost 7 bases and J lost 0, with 9 bases in between. The CDR3 DNA is TGTGCCAGCAATGCAGGGGTGAACACTGAAGCTTTCTTT. It yields the protein CASNAGVNTEAFF. Full variable domain (rest looked up from reference TRBV2 and TRBJ1-1): EPEVTQTPSHQVTQMGQEVILRCVPISNHLYFYWYRQILGQKVEFLVSFYNNEISEKSEIFDDQFSVERPDGSNFTLKIRSTKLEDSAMYFCASNAGVNTEAFFGQGTRLTVV.

The chain employs TRBV6-1 and TRBJ2-5, with D perhaps matching TRBD2 (5 bases). V was cut by 0 bases and J by 4 bases, with 9 bases left in between. Germline V gene sequence: CDR1 MNHNS, CDR2 SASEGT. This CDR3 is 14 amino acids long. The CDR3 loop reads CASSEAHGGETQYF. The CDR3 coding sequence is TGTGCCAGCAGTGAAGCGCACGGAGGAGAGACCCAGTACTTC.

The V gene is TRBV24-1, the J gene TRBJ2-3; TRBD1 is a possible D gene (6 bases). The V gene lost 5 bases and the J gene lost 0 bases, with 11 bases spanning the gap. This CDR3 region has 15 residues. Per germline, CDR1 KGHDR and CDR2 SFDVKD. The CDR3 coding sequence is TGTGCCACCAGTGTTCCGGGACAAAGCACAGATACGCAGTATTTT. This sequence encodes CATSVPGQSTDTQYF.

This clone came up once. The chain has TRBV3-1 (or the pseudogene TRBV3-2) and TRBJ2-3, with TRBD2 matching 9 bases. The CDR3 length is 14 residues. Germline CDR1 reads LGHDT; CDR2 reads YNNKEL (reference sequence). Trimming took 1 base from V and 6 from J; bases not matched to a gene: 2. The CDR3 sequence: CASSQGLAGDTQYF. The CDR3 DNA sequence: TGTGCCAGCAGCCAAGGGCTAGCGGGGGATACGCAGTATTTT.

The chain is built from TRBV7-2 and TRBJ2-1; 9 bases fit TRBD2. The CDR3 is 15 residues long. Germline CDR1 and CDR2: SGHTA and FQGNSA. V was pared by 6 bases and J by 1 base, with 4 bases of the junction left unmatched. The CDR3 sequence is CASRPSGGSYNEQFF. The CDR3 DNA sequence: TGTGCCAGCAGACCAAGCGGGGGGTCCTACAATGAGCAGTTCTTC.

The rearrangement uses TRBV27 and TRBJ2-1, with D possibly matching TRBD2 (5 bases). The CDR3 contains 19 residues. Germline V lookup: CDR1 MNHEY, CDR2 SMNVEV (reference sequence). V shed 4 bases and J shed 0 bases, with 22 bases lying between them. CDR3 DNA sequence: TGTGCCAGCAGTTCCCATCGCCGCGGACTCCAGAGCTCCTACAATGAGCAGTTCTTC. Translating it yields CASSSHRRGLQSSYNEQFF.

This clone appeared a single time. The J gene is TRBJ2-3, the V gene TRBV28; TRBD2 matches 7 bases. This CDR3 has 16 residues. Germline V gene lookup returns CDR1 MDHEN and CDR2 SYDVKM. With V trimmed by 3 bases and J by 3 bases, 9 bases remained unmatched. CDR3 protein: CASSFPAGDGTDTQYF. The CDR3 bases are TGTGCCAGCAGTTTCCCGGCGGGAGATGGGACAGATACGCAGTATTTT.

V is TRBV19 and J is TRBJ1-3; D unresolved. V gave up 0 bases and J gave up 4 bases, with 16 bases separating them. The germline V gene encodes CDR1 LNHDA and CDR2 SQIVND (reference sequence). This CDR3 has 17 residues. The CDR3 DNA follows: TGTGCCAGTAGTATAGATCGAAGCCCTAGAAGAGGAAACACCATATATTTT. This encodes CASSIDRSPRRGNTIYF. The variable domain in full, completed from reference TRBV19 and TRBJ1-3, reads DGGITQSPKYLFRKEGQNVTLSCEQNLNHDAMYWYRQDPGQGLRLIYYSQIVNDFQKGDIAEGYSVSREKKESFPLTVTSAQKNPTAFYLCASSIDRSPRRGNTIYFGEGSWLTVV.

V is TRBV6-2 or TRBV6-3 and J is TRBJ2-5, with 7 bases fitting TRBD2. Losses at the gene ends were 3 bases for V and 3 bases for J; bases not matched to a gene: 10. The CDR3 is made up of 16 amino acids. Looked up from germline, CDR1 is MNHEY and CDR2 is SVGEGT. The CDR3 DNA follows: TGTGCCAGCAGTTATTCCCTAGAGGGAGGGGAAGAGACCCAGTACTTC. Its translation is CASSYSLEGGEETQYF.

This clone appeared a few times. The J gene is TRBJ1-6, the V gene TRBV6-5; TRBD1 matches at 8 bases. V lost 6 bases, J lost 7 bases, and 5 bases stayed unmatched. This CDR3 region has 14 residues. CDR1 and CDR2 from the germline V gene are MNHEY and SVGAGI. This chain's CDR3 is CASRRTGRNSPLHF. Here the CDR3 DNA reads TGTGCCAGCAGACGGACAGGGAGAAATTCACCCCTCCACTTT.

This clone was seen once. This sequence joins TRBV19 and TRBJ1-1, with D perhaps TRBD1 (5 bases). This CDR3 has 15 residues. Germline CDR1 LNHDA, CDR2 SQIVND (reference sequence). V gave up 3 bases and J gave up 0 bases, with 11 bases separating them. CDR3 region: CASSIGAGMNTEAFF. The CDR3 region has the DNA TGTGCCAGTAGTATTGGGGCGGGGATGAACACTGAAGCTTTCTTT.

This clone turned up a few times. The CDR3 loop reads CASSLGGGSGVNQPQHF. CDR3 nucleotides: TGTGCCAGCAGCTTGGGGGGTGGTAGCGGAGTGAATCAGCCCCAGCATTTT. The chain recombines TRBV5-4 with TRBJ1-5; D not resolved. Per the germline V gene, CDR1 is SGHNT and CDR2 is YYREEE (reference sequence). The V end lost 0 bases, the J end lost 4 bases, and 17 bases lay between the germline ends. This CDR3 comprises 17 residues. Drawing the rest from reference TRBV5-4 and TRBJ1-5, the complete variable domain is ETGVTQSPTHLIKTRGQQVTLRCSSQSGHNTVSWYQQALGQGPQFIFQYYREEENGRGNFPPRFSGLQFPNYSSELNVNALELDDSALYLCASSLGGGSGVNQPQHFGDGTRLSIL.

The V and J genes are TRBV7-2 and TRBJ1-1; TRBD1 matches 10 bases. CDR3 length: 15 residues. CDR1 and CDR2 (germline): SGHTA, FQGNSA. J was trimmed by 5 bases and V by 5 bases; bases with no gene match: 8. Written as DNA, the CDR3 is TGTGCCAGCAGCCAACGACAGGGGGCGCCGACTGAAGCTTTCTTT. This sequence encodes CASSQRQGAPTEAFF. The whole variable domain, remainder taken from reference TRBV7-2 and TRBJ1-1, is GAGVSQSPSNKVTEKGKDVELRCDPISGHTALYWYRQSLGQGLEFLIYFQGNSAPDKSGLPSDRFSAERTGGSVSTLTIQRTQQEDSAVYLCASSQRQGAPTEAFFGQGTRLTVV.

The chain carries TRBV3-1 (or the pseudogene TRBV3-2) and TRBJ2-1, with 7 bases fitting TRBD2. The CDR3 spans 14 residues. Germline loops: CDR1 LGHDT, CDR2 YNNKEL (reference sequence). V trimming: 4 bases; J trimming: 3 bases; junction bases outside the gene matches: 3. CDR3: CASSLGGDYNEQFF. CDR3 nucleotide sequence: TGTGCCAGCAGCCTGGGGGGGGACTACAATGAGCAGTTCTTC.

The chain uses TRBV13 and TRBJ1-6; 10 bases agree with TRBD1. The CDR3 spans 16 residues. Unmatched junction bases numbered 4, after V lost 1 base and J lost 7 bases. Germline CDR1 and CDR2: PRHDT and FYEKMQ (reference sequence). The CDR3 region has the DNA TGTGCCAGCAGCTTAGCGATGGGACAGGGGAATTCACCCCTCCACTTT. It is translated as CASSLAMGQGNSPLHF.

V and J are TRBV2 and TRBJ2-1; D unresolved. CDR3 length equals 11 residues. Trimming took off 6 bases at V and 8 bases at J, with 8 bases between the two ends. Per germline, CDR1 SNHLY and CDR2 FYNNEI. The CDR3 DNA reads TGTGCCAGCAGGATTGGAGATGAGCAGTTCTTC. It encodes CASRIGDEQFF.

The V call is TRBV9, the J call TRBJ1-4; possible D gene TRBD1, 6 bases. Trimming stripped 4 bases from V and 7 bases from J, with 14 bases between. Looked up from germline, CDR1 is SGDLS and CDR2 is YYNGEE. CDR3 size: 14 residues. Here the CDR3 reads CASSLRGDTEKLFF. The CDR3, as DNA: TGTGCCAGCAGCCTGAGAGGGGACACTGAAAAACTGTTTTTT. The full variable domain, in which reference TRBV9 and TRBJ1-4 provide the parts outside the CDR3, is DSGVTQTPKHLITATGQRVTLRCSPRSGDLSVYWYQQSLDQGLQFLIQYYNGEERAKGNILERFSAQQFPDLHSELNLSSLELGDSALYFCASSLRGDTEKLFFGSGTQLSVL.

The chain links TRBV27 to TRBJ2-4, with 8 bases matching TRBD1. CDR1 and CDR2 (germline): MNHEY, SMNVEV (reference sequence). This CDR3 has 15 residues. Unmatched junction bases numbered 5, after V lost 5 bases and J lost 2 bases. The DNA for the CDR3 is TGTGCCAGCAGTGGCAGGGGGCATTCCAAAAACATTCAGTACTTC. Protein sequence: CASSGRGHSKNIQYF.

The chain employs TRBV5-1 and TRBJ2-2; no reliable D call. Germline assignment: CDR1 SGHRS and CDR2 YFSETQ. V lost 0 bases and J 3 bases, leaving 9 bases between the germline ends. This CDR3 contains 15 residues. CDR3 DNA: TGCGCCAGCAGCTTGGATGCGGAGTACACCGGGGAGCTGTTTTTT. Translated: CASSLDAEYTGELFF.

This rearrangement joins TRBV7-3 to TRBJ2-1, with 8 bases aligning to TRBD2. Germline lookup yields CDR1 SGHTA and CDR2 FQGTGA. The CDR3 spans 15 residues. Losses at the gene ends were 0 bases for V and 6 bases for J; bases not matched to a gene: 4. The CDR3 DNA reads TGTGCCAGCAGCTTAACGGCGGGGGGCATCAATGAGCAGTTCTTC. Amino acids: CASSLTAGGINEQFF.

This chain connects TRBV30 to TRBJ2-7; 8 nucleotides match TRBD1. CDR1 is GTSNPN and CDR2 is SVGIG in the germline V gene (reference sequence). The junction had 5 bases not matched to a gene; V was cut back by 7 bases and J by 0 bases. The CDR3 runs 13 residues. CDR3 sequence reads: CASRGLDSYEQYF. The CDR3 DNA reads as TGTGCCTCCAGGGGGCTCGACTCCTACGAGCAGTACTTC.